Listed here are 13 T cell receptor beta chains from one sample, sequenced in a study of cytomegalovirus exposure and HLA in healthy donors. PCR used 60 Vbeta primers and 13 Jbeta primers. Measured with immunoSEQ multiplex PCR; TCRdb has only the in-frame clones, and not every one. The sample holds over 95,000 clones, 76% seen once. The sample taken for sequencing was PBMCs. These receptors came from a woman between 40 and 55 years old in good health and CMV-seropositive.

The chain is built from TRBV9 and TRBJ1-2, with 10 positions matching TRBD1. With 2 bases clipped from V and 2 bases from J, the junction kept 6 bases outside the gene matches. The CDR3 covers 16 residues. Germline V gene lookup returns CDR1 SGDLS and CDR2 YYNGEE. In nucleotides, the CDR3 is TGTGCCAGCAGCGTCCAGACAGGGGGCGCAAACTATGGCTACACCTTC. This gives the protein CASSVQTGGANYGYTF.

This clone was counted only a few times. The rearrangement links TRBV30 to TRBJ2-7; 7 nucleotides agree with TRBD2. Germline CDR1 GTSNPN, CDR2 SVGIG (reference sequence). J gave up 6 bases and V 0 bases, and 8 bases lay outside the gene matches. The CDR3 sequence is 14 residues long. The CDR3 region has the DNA TGTGCCTGGAGTGTTTTGCGGGGGACCTTCGAGCAGTACTTC. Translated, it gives CAWSVLRGTFEQYF.

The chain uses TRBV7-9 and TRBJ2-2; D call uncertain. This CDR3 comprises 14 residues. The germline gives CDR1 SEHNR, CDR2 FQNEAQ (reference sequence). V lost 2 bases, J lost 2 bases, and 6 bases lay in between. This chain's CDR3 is CASSLPVNTGELFF. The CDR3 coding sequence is TGTGCCAGCAGCTTACCCGTTAACACCGGGGAGCTGTTTTTT.

CDR3 DNA: TGTGCCAGTAGTTCTACTGGGGCCAACGTCCTGACTTTC. It translates to CASSSTGANVLTF. This rearrangement joins TRBV19 to TRBJ2-6; D ambiguous. Trimming pared 5 bases from V and 2 bases from J, leaving 4 bases between. Germline CDR1 is LNHDA and CDR2 is SQIVND (reference sequence). This CDR3 is built from 13 residues.

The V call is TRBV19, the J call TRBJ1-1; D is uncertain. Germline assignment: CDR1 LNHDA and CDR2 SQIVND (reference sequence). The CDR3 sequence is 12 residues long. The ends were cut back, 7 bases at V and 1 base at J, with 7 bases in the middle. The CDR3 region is CASISWNTEAFF. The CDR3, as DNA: TGTGCCAGTATCTCTTGGAACACTGAAGCTTTCTTT.

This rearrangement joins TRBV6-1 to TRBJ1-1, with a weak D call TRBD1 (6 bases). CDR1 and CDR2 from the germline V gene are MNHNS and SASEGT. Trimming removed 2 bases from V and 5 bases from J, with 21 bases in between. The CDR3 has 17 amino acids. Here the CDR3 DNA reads TGTGCCAGCAGTGAAATCCCCTCCGGGACATTGAGAACTGAAGCTTTCTTT. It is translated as CASSEIPSGTLRTEAFF.

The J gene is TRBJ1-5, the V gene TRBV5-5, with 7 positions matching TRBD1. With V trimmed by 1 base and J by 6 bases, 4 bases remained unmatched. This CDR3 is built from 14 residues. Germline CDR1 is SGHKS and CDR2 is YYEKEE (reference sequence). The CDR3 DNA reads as TGTGCCAGCAGCTTGACGGGACAGTCTCAGCCCCAGCATTTT. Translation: CASSLTGQSQPQHF.

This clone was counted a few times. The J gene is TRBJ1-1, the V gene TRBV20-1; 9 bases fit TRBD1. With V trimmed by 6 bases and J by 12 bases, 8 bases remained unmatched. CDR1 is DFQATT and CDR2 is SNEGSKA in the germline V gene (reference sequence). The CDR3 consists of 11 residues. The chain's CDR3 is CSAEQGALTFF. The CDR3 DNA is TGCAGTGCGGAACAGGGGGCGCTAACTTTCTTT.

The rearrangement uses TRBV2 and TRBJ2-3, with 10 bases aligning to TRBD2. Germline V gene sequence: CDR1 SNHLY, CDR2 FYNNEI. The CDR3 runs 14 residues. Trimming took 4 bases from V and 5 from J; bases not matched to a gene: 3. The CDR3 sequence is CASSGAGGRDTQYF. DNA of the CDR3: TGTGCCAGCAGTGGAGCGGGGGGGCGAGATACGCAGTATTTT. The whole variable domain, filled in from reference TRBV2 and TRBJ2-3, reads EPEVTQTPSHQVTQMGQEVILRCVPISNHLYFYWYRQILGQKVEFLVSFYNNEISEKSEIFDDQFSVERPDGSNFTLKIRSTKLEDSAMYFCASSGAGGRDTQYFGPGTRLTVL.

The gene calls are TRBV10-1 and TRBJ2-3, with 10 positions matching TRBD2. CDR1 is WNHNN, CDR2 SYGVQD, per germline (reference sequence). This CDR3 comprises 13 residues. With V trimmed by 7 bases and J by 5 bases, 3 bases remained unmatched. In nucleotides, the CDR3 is TGCGCCAGCACGGCTAGCGGGGGAGATACGCAGTATTTT. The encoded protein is CASTASGGDTQYF.

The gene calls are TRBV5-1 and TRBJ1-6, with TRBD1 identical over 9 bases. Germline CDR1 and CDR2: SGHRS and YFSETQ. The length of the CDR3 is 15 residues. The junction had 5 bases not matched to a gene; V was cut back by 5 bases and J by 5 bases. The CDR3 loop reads CASSAGTGNNSPLHF. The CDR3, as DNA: TGCGCCAGCAGTGCCGGGACAGGGAATAATTCACCCCTCCACTTT.

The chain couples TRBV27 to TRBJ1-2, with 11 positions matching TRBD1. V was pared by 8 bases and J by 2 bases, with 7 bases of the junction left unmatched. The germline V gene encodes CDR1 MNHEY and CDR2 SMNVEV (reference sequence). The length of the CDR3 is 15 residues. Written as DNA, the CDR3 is TGTGCCAGCTTGGGACAGGGGGAAAAGAACTATGGCTACACCTTC. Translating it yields CASLGQGEKNYGYTF.

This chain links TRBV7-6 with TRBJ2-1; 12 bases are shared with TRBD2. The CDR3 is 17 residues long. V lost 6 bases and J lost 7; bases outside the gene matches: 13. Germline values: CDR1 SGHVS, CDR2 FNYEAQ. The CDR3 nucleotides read TGTGCCAGCAGACCAGGACTAGCGGGGAATTCTAGGAATGAGCAGTTCTTC. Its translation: CASRPGLAGNSRNEQFF.